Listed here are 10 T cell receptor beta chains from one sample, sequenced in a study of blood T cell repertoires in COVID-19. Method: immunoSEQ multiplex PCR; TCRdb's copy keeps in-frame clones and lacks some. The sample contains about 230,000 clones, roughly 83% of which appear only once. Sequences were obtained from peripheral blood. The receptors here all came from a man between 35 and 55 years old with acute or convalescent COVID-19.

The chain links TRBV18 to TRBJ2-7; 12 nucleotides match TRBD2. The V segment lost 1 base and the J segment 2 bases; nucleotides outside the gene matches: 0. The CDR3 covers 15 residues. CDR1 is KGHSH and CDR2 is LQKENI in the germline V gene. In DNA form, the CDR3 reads TGTGCCAGCTCACCACGGACTAGCGGGACCTACGAGCAGTACTTC. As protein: CASSPRTSGTYEQYF.

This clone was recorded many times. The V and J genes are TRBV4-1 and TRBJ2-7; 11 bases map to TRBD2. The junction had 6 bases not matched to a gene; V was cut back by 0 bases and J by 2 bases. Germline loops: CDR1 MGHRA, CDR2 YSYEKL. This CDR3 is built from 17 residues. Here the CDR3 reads CASSQDSGTSGAYEQYF. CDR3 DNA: TGCGCCAGCAGCCAAGATTCCGGGACTAGCGGAGCCTACGAGCAGTACTTC.

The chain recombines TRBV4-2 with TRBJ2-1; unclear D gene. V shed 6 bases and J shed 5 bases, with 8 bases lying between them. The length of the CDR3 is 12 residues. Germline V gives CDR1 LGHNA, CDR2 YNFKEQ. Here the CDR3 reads CASSSQNNEQFF. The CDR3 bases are TGTGCCAGCAGTTCACAGAACAATGAGCAGTTCTTC.

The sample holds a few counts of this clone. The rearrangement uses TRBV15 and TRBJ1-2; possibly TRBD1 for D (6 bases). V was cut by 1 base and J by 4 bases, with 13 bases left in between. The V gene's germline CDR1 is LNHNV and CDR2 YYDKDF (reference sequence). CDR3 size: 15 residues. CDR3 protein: CATSRGARGSYGYTF. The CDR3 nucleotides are TGTGCCACCAGCAGAGGGGCCAGGGGCTCCTATGGCTACACCTTC.

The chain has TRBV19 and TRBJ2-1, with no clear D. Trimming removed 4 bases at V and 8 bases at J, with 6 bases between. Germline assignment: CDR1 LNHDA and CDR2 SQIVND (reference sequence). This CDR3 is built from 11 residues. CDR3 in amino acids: CASSTRDEQFF. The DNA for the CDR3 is TGTGCCAGTAGTACTAGAGATGAGCAGTTCTTC.

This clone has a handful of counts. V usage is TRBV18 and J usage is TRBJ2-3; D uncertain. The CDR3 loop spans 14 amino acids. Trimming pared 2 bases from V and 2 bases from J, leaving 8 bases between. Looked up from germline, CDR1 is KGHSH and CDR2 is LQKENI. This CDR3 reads CASSPNSPTDTQYF. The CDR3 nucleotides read TGTGCCAGCTCACCAAATAGTCCCACAGATACGCAGTATTTT.

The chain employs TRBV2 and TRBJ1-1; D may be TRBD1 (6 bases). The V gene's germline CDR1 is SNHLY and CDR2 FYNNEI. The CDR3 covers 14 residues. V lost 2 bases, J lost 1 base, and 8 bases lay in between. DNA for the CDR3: TGTGCCAGCAGTGAACGGGGGGCGAACACTGAAGCTTTCTTT. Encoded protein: CASSERGANTEAFF.

DNA for the CDR3: TGTGCCAGCAGCCTACAGGGTTATGAGCAGTTCTTC. Translating it yields CASSLQGYEQFF. This chain links TRBV7-3 with TRBJ2-1; perhaps TRBD1 as D (6 bases). Germline V gene lookup returns CDR1 SGHTA and CDR2 FQGTGA. V was cut by 5 bases and J by 8 bases, with 10 bases left in between. This CDR3 contains 12 residues. The full variable domain, in which reference TRBV7-3 and TRBJ2-1 provide the parts outside the CDR3, is GAGVSQTPSNKVTEKGKYVELRCDPISGHTALYWYRQSLGQGPEFLIYFQGTGAADDSGLPNDRFFAVRPEGSVSTLKIQRTERGDSAVYLCASSLQGYEQFFGPGTRLTVL.

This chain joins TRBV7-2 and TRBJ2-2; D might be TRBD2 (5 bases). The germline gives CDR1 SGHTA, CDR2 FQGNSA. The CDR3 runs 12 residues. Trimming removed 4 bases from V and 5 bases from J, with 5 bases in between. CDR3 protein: CASSWTTGELFF. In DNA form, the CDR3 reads TGTGCCAGCAGCTGGACTACCGGGGAGCTGTTTTTT.

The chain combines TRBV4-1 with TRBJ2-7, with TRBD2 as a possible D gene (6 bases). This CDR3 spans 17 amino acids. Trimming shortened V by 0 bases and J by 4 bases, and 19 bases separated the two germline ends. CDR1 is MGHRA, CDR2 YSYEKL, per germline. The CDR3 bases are TGCGCCAGCAGCCAAGATTTCGTAAGGGAGGAGGGTTACGAGCAGTACTTC. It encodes CASSQDFVREEGYEQYF.